Each of the 5 T cell receptor beta chains below was sequenced from the same sample in a study of blood T cell repertoires in COVID-19. Data came from immunoSEQ multiplex PCR; TCRdb stores just in-frame clones and leaves some out. The repertoire holds around 300,000 clones, about nine tenths seen once, with over 5.5% in the top ten. The specimen was peripheral blood. These receptors were collected from a woman aged 50 to 65 with COVID-19, enrolled during active disease.

The chain recombines TRBV30 with TRBJ2-7, with TRBD2 matching 8 bases. CDR1 and CDR2 (germline): GTSNPN, SVGIG (reference sequence). This CDR3 has 15 amino acids. Unmatched junction bases numbered 10, after V lost 2 bases and J lost 4 bases. The CDR3 here is CAWSPPGGAGYEQYF. CDR3 sequence (DNA): TGTGCCTGGAGTCCTCCCGGGGGGGCGGGTTACGAGCAGTACTTC.

This clone showed up just a few times. The gene calls are TRBV6-2 or TRBV6-3 and TRBJ2-1; 8 nucleotides match TRBD2. The junction had 5 bases not matched to a gene; V was cut back by 3 bases and J by 1 base. There are 16 residues in the CDR3. The V gene's germline CDR1 is MNHEY and CDR2 SVGEGT. The CDR3 spells CASSYSAGESYNEQFF. The CDR3 region has the DNA TGTGCCAGCAGTTATTCAGCGGGAGAATCCTACAATGAGCAGTTCTTC.

The gene calls are TRBV7-8 and TRBJ2-4; TRBD1 agrees at 9 bases. The V segment lost 5 bases and the J segment 7 bases; nucleotides outside the gene matches: 9. There are 15 residues in the CDR3. Germline V gene sequence: CDR1 SGHVS, CDR2 FQNEAQ. This CDR3 is CASSTRTGAGNIQYF. The CDR3 DNA reads as TGTGCCAGCAGCACACGGACAGGGGCGGGGAACATTCAGTACTTC.

This sequence joins TRBV5-4 and TRBJ2-1; TRBD2 matches at 9 bases. V gave up 0 bases and J gave up 10 bases; unmatched junction bases: 2. CDR3 length equals 13 residues. Looked up from germline, CDR1 is SGHNT and CDR2 is YYREEE (reference sequence). CDR3 residues: CASSLELAGEQFF. The CDR3 DNA follows: TGTGCCAGCAGCTTGGAGCTAGCGGGAGAGCAGTTCTTC.

The rearrangement links TRBV2 to TRBJ2-3; TRBD2 aligns across 10 bases. The CDR3 totals 18 residues. CDR1 is SNHLY, CDR2 FYNNEI, per germline. The V gene end was trimmed by 6 bases and the J gene end by 4 bases; junction bases not matched to a gene: 16. The CDR3: CASRVTVGASGRADTQYF. DNA for the CDR3: TGTGCCAGCAGAGTAACAGTCGGGGCTAGCGGGAGAGCAGATACGCAGTATTTT.